Included here is one T cell receptor (beta chain) sequence, with context. Antigen specificity is unknown. CDR3 length equals 15 residues. V was shortened by 2 bases and J by 2 bases, with 11 bases between the two germline ends. Germline values: CDR1 SEHNR, CDR2 FQNEAQ (reference sequence). At a deep level, the assay was run. 200 to 250 ng DNA, 25,000 to 30,000 T cell genomes, went into each sorted-subset replicate PCR. The table came from immunoSEQ multiplex PCR; TCRdb's copy has only in-frame clones and leaves some out. The sample includes 1.5 million to 2.5 million clones, around 96% of them seen just once. Cells designated naive CD8 were CD45RO-negative and were positively selected for CCR7, with terminally differentiated effector memory CD45RA+ cells excluded. Caucasian adults residing in Nashville, Tennessee made up all the donors. The data were obtained in a study of shared clonotypes between healthy human individuals.

Findings and caveats of the study: Non-shared clonotypes showed lower generation probabilities than clonotypes common to all four donors.

The sample comprised naive CD8+ T cells sorted from blood. The chain has TRBV7-9 and TRBJ2-3, with D hard to call. The TCR comes from a man younger than 35 in good health. The CDR3 loop is CASSLLAENTDTQYF. The CDR3 nucleotides read TGTGCCAGCAGCTTACTGGCGGAGAACACAGATACGCAGTATTTT.